This TCR beta chain was recovered during a study of shared clonotypes between healthy human individuals. Study results and limitations: There were few donors, and this limited the genetic and exposure-history diversity represented. Sharing across four donors was highest in naive CD4 (roughly 5%) and lowest in memory CD8 (roughly 0.4%).

Trimming shortened V by 2 bases and J by 2 bases, and 12 bases separated the two germline ends. This CDR3 has 15 residues. Germline values: CDR1 MDHEN, CDR2 SYDVKM. Generated by immunoSEQ multiplex PCR, the TCRdb table keeps only in-frame clones and is missing some. The table lists roughly 2,300,000 clones, 92% of them singletons. On this clone: What it binds is unknown.

The sample consisted of naive CD4+ T cells from PBMCs. Subset noted: CD45RA+ positively selected. This rearrangement joins TRBV28 to TRBJ1-1; D remains ambiguous. The TCR was taken from a man aged 18-30 years in good health. Some clones in this sample may be carry-over from other donors' samples. This CDR3 reads CASSLAGVVNTEAFF. Written as DNA, the CDR3 is TGTGCCAGCAGTTTAGCTGGGGTAGTTAACACTGAAGCTTTCTTT. The full variable domain, rest sourced from reference TRBV28 and TRBJ1-1, is DVKVTQSSRYLVKRTGEKVFLECVQDMDHENMFWYRQDPGLGLRLIYFSYDVKMKEKGDIPEGYSVSREKKERFSLILESASTNQTSMYLCASSLAGVVNTEAFFGQGTRLTVV.